One and the same sample provided the 28 T cell receptor beta chains below, sequenced in a study of response to subunit inactivated influenza vaccine (dated by TCRdb to 2016 to 2019). Library preparation used RT-PCR. Sequencing took place on an Illumina HiSeq 2500. Starting from the raw public reads, TCRdb applied fastp trimming at Q25, assembled clones with MiXCR and retained in-frame beta chains. Rows matching on CDR3 protein sequence are summarized as one entry with the most common DNA and genes. The sample table shows approximately 480,000 distinct CDR3 sequences, and roughly 9.7% are seen once. About an eighth of the sample is in the top ten clones. The time point tag for this specimen amounts to: around 45 days after influenza vaccine administration. Material: PBMCs from blood, obtained roughly 46 days after vaccination. These receptor sequences come from a man aged 50 to 59 who received an inactivated influenza vaccine. Donor details come from another sample of the same person, matched by shared clones.

This clonotype was recorded at least ten times. The V and J genes are TRBV7-2 and TRBJ1-1; D uncertain. The V gene's germline CDR1 is SGHTA and CDR2 FQGNSA. The CDR3 runs 15 residues. V lost 5 bases to trimming and J lost 1 base, with 14 bases between them. CDR3 protein: CASSLGPVGNTEAFF. The DNA for the CDR3 is TGTGCCAGCAGCCTAGGACCGGTGGGGAACACTGAAGCTTTCTTT.

This clonotype has just a few counts. The V and J genes are TRBV7-9 and TRBJ2-1, with D perhaps matching TRBD2 (5 bases). The CDR3 has 15 amino acids. Trimming removed 1 base from V and 0 bases from J, with 7 bases in between. Germline CDR1 and CDR2: SEHNR and FQNEAQ (reference sequence). In nucleotides, the CDR3 is TGTGCCAGCAGCTTAGAGGGAGCCTCCTACAATGAGCAGTTCTTC. Protein: CASSLEGASYNEQFF.

This clonotype was counted many times. The gene calls are TRBV27 and TRBJ2-1, with TRBD2 identical over 15 bases. The V and J ends lost 5 bases and 0 bases, in that order; junction bases with no gene match: 11. The CDR3 is 20 amino acids. CDR1 and CDR2 from the germline V gene are MNHEY and SMNVEV (reference sequence). The CDR3 protein is CASSPGLAGGLSLSYNEQFF. The CDR3 DNA is TGTGCCAGCAGTCCTGGACTAGCGGGGGGGCTGAGTCTCTCCTACAATGAGCAGTTCTTC.

V is TRBV4-2 and J is TRBJ2-5, with 9 bases aligning to TRBD1. The CDR3 consists of 18 residues. The V gene end was trimmed by 4 bases and the J gene end by 0 bases; junction bases not matched to a gene: 12. Germline CDR1 and CDR2: LGHNA and YNFKEQ. The CDR3 sequence is CASSPAPGQGTYQETQYF. CDR3 DNA: TGTGCCAGCAGCCCGGCACCCGGACAGGGGACCTACCAAGAGACCCAGTACTTC.

The table lists this clonotype with many counts. CDR3 DNA sequence: TGTGCCAGCAGACCGTACAGGGGCGGGGAGCTGTTTTTT. Amino acids: CASRPYRGGELFF. This chain joins TRBV28 and TRBJ2-2, with 7 nucleotides matching TRBD1. The length of the CDR3 is 13 residues. V trimming: 6 bases; J trimming: 7 bases; junction bases outside the gene matches: 5. CDR1 and CDR2 from the germline V gene are MDHEN and SYDVKM.

The chain couples TRBV27 to TRBJ2-3, with 8 bases lining up with TRBD2. CDR1 and CDR2 (germline): MNHEY, SMNVEV (reference sequence). Losses at the gene ends were 0 bases for V and 3 bases for J; bases not matched to a gene: 2. CDR3 length: 15 residues. CDR3: CASSLSIAGTDTQYF. The CDR3 bases are TGTGCCAGCAGTTTATCGATAGCGGGGACAGATACGCAGTATTTT.

This clonotype was recorded many times. The rearrangement uses TRBV4-3 and TRBJ2-7; 10 nucleotides agree with TRBD1. J gave up 3 bases and V 0 bases, and 26 bases lay outside the gene matches. This CDR3 region has 23 residues. The germline CDR1 and CDR2 sequences are LGHNA and YSLEER. The CDR3 DNA sequence: TGCGCCAGCAGCCAAGATGTCGACGTATATCCCAACGAAACGGGACAGGGGATCTACGAGCAGTACTTC. As protein: CASSQDVDVYPNETGQGIYEQYF.

This clonotype has at least ten counts. This chain uses TRBV20-1 with TRBJ1-4, with 7 bases aligning to TRBD1. Germline CDR1 and CDR2: DFQATT and SNEGSKA (reference sequence). J was trimmed by 8 bases and V by 4 bases; bases with no gene match: 7. CDR3 length: 13 residues. CDR3 bases: TGCAGTGCTACCCGACAGGGTCGAGAAAAACTGTTTTTT. This sequence encodes CSATRQGREKLFF.

This clonotype showed up many times. The chain employs TRBV29-1 and TRBJ2-3; D is possibly TRBD2 (7 bases). V was trimmed by 4 bases and J by 0 bases, leaving 23 bases between them. The CDR3 has 18 amino acids. CDR1 is SQVTM, CDR2 ANQGSEA, per germline. The CDR3 is CSVVTGGKEYSSTDTQYF. In DNA form, the CDR3 reads TGCAGCGTTGTGACGGGGGGCAAGGAATACTCTAGCACAGATACGCAGTATTTT.

This clonotype is a singleton in its sample. The rearrangement joins TRBV19 to TRBJ2-7, with 11 bases lining up with TRBD1. Per the germline V gene, CDR1 is LNHDA and CDR2 is SQIVND (reference sequence). V dropped 4 bases and J dropped 2; count of bases not matched to a gene: 7. The CDR3 is made up of 16 amino acids. CDR3: CASSSSPGQGAYEQYF. The DNA for the CDR3 is TGTGCCAGTAGTAGTTCTCCGGGACAGGGGGCCTACGAGCAGTACTTC.

This clonotype was counted at least ten times. V usage is TRBV12-3 or TRBV12-4 and J usage is TRBJ1-5; possibly TRBD1 for D (6 bases). Deletions cut 6 bases from V and 6 bases from J, with 21 bases between. The CDR3 runs to 16 residues. In DNA form, the CDR3 reads TGTGCCAGCAGCGGGGACACCCCAAGGGGTGCTCAGCCCCAGCATTTT. It encodes CASSGDTPRGAQPQHF.

CDR3 residues: CASSPVMWEGTYEQYF. CDR3 nucleotides: TGTGCCAGCAGTCCCGTTATGTGGGAGGGAACCTACGAGCAGTACTTC. The J gene is TRBJ2-7, the V gene TRBV27; the match to TRBD2 covers 7 bases. Unmatched junction bases numbered 12, after V lost 5 bases and J lost 2 bases. CDR1 and CDR2 (germline): MNHEY, SMNVEV (reference sequence). The CDR3 runs to 16 residues.

Note on this clonotype: The junction does not match germline at one end; this may be a read error. The chain uses TRBV25-1 and TRBJ2-6; TRBD1 might be the D (5 bases). Germline V gene sequence: CDR1 MGHDK, CDR2 SYGVNS. The CDR3 totals 16 residues. The CDR3 reads CARSEYGRAGANVLTF. The CDR3 DNA sequence: TGTGCCCGCAGTGAATATGGCAGGGCTGGGGCCAACGTCCTGACTTTC.

This clonotype appeared a few times. J is TRBJ2-6 and V is TRBV10-3; 12 nucleotides align to TRBD1. Looked up from germline, CDR1 is ENHRY and CDR2 is SYGVKD. This CDR3 region has 17 residues. Trimming cost V 6 bases and J 2 bases; bases outside gene matches: 5. CDR3 protein: CAIRPGQGAPGANVLTF. CDR3 sequence (DNA): TGTGCCATCAGACCGGGACAGGGGGCGCCTGGGGCCAACGTCCTGACTTTC.

This chain joins TRBV19 and TRBJ2-3; tentatively, D is TRBD1 or TRBD2 (5 bases each). CDR1 is LNHDA and CDR2 is SQIVND in the germline V gene (reference sequence). Trimming stripped 3 bases from V and 6 bases from J, with 7 bases between. The CDR3 has 12 amino acids. The DNA for the CDR3 is TGTGCCAGTAGTATGGGGGTGGATACGCAGTATTTT. This codes for CASSMGVDTQYF.

This clonotype appeared a few times. J is TRBJ1-1 and V is TRBV12-3 or TRBV12-4; the D gene is possibly TRBD1 (5 bases). The length of the CDR3 is 15 residues. Trimming removed 3 bases at V and 5 bases at J, with 16 bases between. The CDR3 here is CASSFWGLRGTEAFF. The CDR3 DNA follows: TGTGCCAGCAGTTTTTGGGGCCTCCGGGGGACTGAAGCTTTCTTT.

This chain links TRBV5-5 with TRBJ2-7, with 9 bases aligning to TRBD2. Losses at the gene ends were 0 bases for V and 0 bases for J; bases not matched to a gene: 10. This CDR3 is 18 amino acids long. Germline loops: CDR1 SGHKS, CDR2 YYEKEE (reference sequence). The CDR3 region is CASSLVPSGGTTSYEQYF. CDR3 DNA: TGTGCCAGCAGCTTGGTCCCAAGCGGGGGGACGACCTCCTACGAGCAGTACTTC.

This clonotype has a count of ten or more. J is TRBJ1-6 and V is TRBV7-2, with TRBD1 as a possible D gene (5 bases). The V and J ends lost 5 bases and 8 bases respectively, with 19 bases between them. The germline gives CDR1 SGHTA, CDR2 FQGNSA. The CDR3 spans 16 residues. This chain's CDR3 is CASSLNPWGRDSPLHF. The CDR3 DNA reads as TGTGCCAGCAGCCTTAACCCGTGGGGGAGGGATTCACCCCTCCACTTT.

This clonotype was seen a handful of times. The chain joins TRBV25-1 to TRBJ1-1; TRBD1 agrees at 8 bases. Trimming at V came to 3 bases and at J to 1 base, leaving 10 bases not matched to a gene. The CDR3 extends over 17 amino acids. Germline-derived CDR1 and CDR2 are MGHDK and SYGVNS. This CDR3 reads CASSDPQGAGQNTEAFF. In DNA, the CDR3 is TGTGCCAGCAGTGACCCGCAGGGGGCTGGGCAGAACACTGAAGCTTTCTTT.

The chain carries TRBV12-3 or TRBV12-4 and TRBJ1-2; 7 positions match TRBD1. V trimming: 5 bases; J trimming: 2 bases; junction bases outside the gene matches: 11. The CDR3 sequence is 16 residues long. Here the CDR3 reads CASSPNLGTENYGYTF. Written as DNA, the CDR3 is TGTGCCAGCAGTCCGAACCTAGGGACAGAAAACTATGGCTACACCTTC.

The chain joins TRBV27 to TRBJ2-1; 12 nucleotides match TRBD1. Trimming cost V 1 base and J 9 bases; bases outside gene matches: 7. The length of the CDR3 is 16 residues. Germline assignment: CDR1 MNHEY and CDR2 SMNVEV (reference sequence). The CDR3 nucleotides read TGTGCCAGCAGTTTATTACGGGGACAGGGGGCAAGTGAGCAGTTCTTC. Translated: CASSLLRGQGASEQFF.

This chain uses TRBV5-1 with TRBJ2-7; 10 bases agree with TRBD1. This CDR3 comprises 14 residues. Germline assignment: CDR1 SGHRS and CDR2 YFSETQ. J lost 4 bases, V lost 4 bases, and 5 bases had no gene match. CDR3 sequence (DNA): TGCGCCAGCAGCCAGGACAGGGGGTGGTACGAGCAGTACTTC. Its translation: CASSQDRGWYEQYF. Drawing the rest from reference TRBV5-1 and TRBJ2-7, the complete variable domain is KAGVTQTPRYLIKTRGQQVTLSCSPISGHRSVSWYQQTPGQGLQFLFEYFSETQRNKGNFPGRFSGRQFSNSRSEMNVSTLELGDSALYLCASSQDRGWYEQYFGPGTRLTVT.

Many counts were recorded for this clonotype. The chain recombines TRBV10-3 with TRBJ2-2; 8 bases align to TRBD1. V lost 7 bases and J lost 1; bases outside the gene matches: 5. Germline V gene lookup returns CDR1 ENHRY and CDR2 SYGVKD. The CDR3 is 15 residues long. DNA of the CDR3: TGTGCCATCAAGAGGGGACAGGTGAACACCGGGGAGCTGTTTTTT. As protein: CAIKRGQVNTGELFF.

There are many counts of this clonotype. This rearrangement joins TRBV6-1 to TRBJ1-2; TRBD1 might be the D (6 bases). Trimming cost V 6 bases and J 7 bases, with 15 bases left between them. From germline, CDR1 is MNHNS and CDR2 SASEGT. This CDR3 has 13 residues. The CDR3 loop is CASRNQGRSGYTF. The CDR3 DNA reads TGTGCCAGCAGGAACCAGGGGCGAAGTGGCTACACCTTC.

This clonotype was found a few times. The rearrangement joins TRBV7-2 to TRBJ1-5; 8 nucleotides agree with TRBD1. The germline V gene encodes CDR1 SGHTA and CDR2 FQGNSA. V trimming: 5 bases; J trimming: 5 bases; junction bases outside the gene matches: 8. The CDR3 runs to 15 residues. The CDR3 DNA sequence: TGTGCCAGCAGCCTCGGACAGGGCGAGTATCAGCCCCAGCATTTT. Protein sequence: CASSLGQGEYQPQHF.

The gene calls are TRBV20-1 and TRBJ2-1; no definite D call. The V and J ends lost 6 bases and 0 bases respectively, with 15 bases between them. In germline, CDR1 is DFQATT, CDR2 SNEGSKA (reference sequence). The CDR3 runs 15 residues. The DNA for the CDR3 is TGCAGTGCCCCCCCTTGGACCCGCTCCTACAATGAGCAGTTCTTC. Protein product: CSAPPWTRSYNEQFF.

Here the CDR3 reads CASSLYRLAKNIQYF. CDR3 coding DNA: TGTGCCAGCAGCTTGTACCGGCTAGCCAAAAACATTCAGTACTTC. The J gene is TRBJ2-4, the V gene TRBV5-6, with D unclear. Deletions cut 1 base from V and 0 bases from J, with 8 bases between. This CDR3 comprises 15 residues. CDR1 is SGHDT and CDR2 is YYEEEE in the germline V gene.

This clonotype came up a few times. The rearrangement uses TRBV5-4 and TRBJ2-5; tentative D call: TRBD2 (6 bases). The CDR3 spans 15 residues. Trimming shortened V by 6 bases and J by 1 base, and 16 bases separated the two germline ends. The germline V gene encodes CDR1 SGHNT and CDR2 YYREEE (reference sequence). The CDR3 is CASTILAQTQETQYF. The CDR3 DNA is TGTGCCAGCACCATCCTAGCGCAGACCCAAGAGACCCAGTACTTC.